Listed here are 8 T cell receptor beta chains from one sample, sequenced in a study of blood T cell repertoires in COVID-19. Clones were sequenced by immunoSEQ multiplex PCR, and TCRdb holds only the in-frame ones, with some missing. Of roughly 670,000 clones listed, approximately 90% are singletons. The sample taken for sequencing was peripheral blood. The origin of the receptors is a woman aged 18-29 years with acute or convalescent COVID-19.

The rearrangement links TRBV11-2 to TRBJ2-7, with D perhaps TRBD2 (6 bases). The CDR3 length is 14 residues. V was cut by 0 bases and J by 5 bases, with 11 bases left in between. CDR1 and CDR2 (germline): SGHAT, FQNNGV. In nucleotides, the CDR3 is TGTGCCAGCAGCTTAGAGGGGGGTTGGAACGAGCAGTACTTC. Its translation: CASSLEGGWNEQYF.

CDR3 DNA: TGTGCCAGCAGCTTCGGTCTCCCCTCACTAGCGGGGTTATACGAGCAGTACTTC. This sequence encodes CASSFGLPSLAGLYEQYF. V gene TRBV7-2 combines with J gene TRBJ2-7; 10 bases agree with TRBD2. Trimming cost V 3 bases and J 4 bases; bases outside gene matches: 15. CDR3 length: 18 residues. Germline CDR1 and CDR2: SGHTA and FQGNSA.

V usage is TRBV11-2 and J usage is TRBJ1-1; no definite D call. The CDR3 spans 12 residues. The V and J ends lost 8 bases and 5 bases respectively, with 12 bases between them. Germline V gene data show CDR1 as SGHAT and CDR2 as FQNNGV. The CDR3 region has the DNA TGTGCCAGCCGAGGGAGGGAAACTGAAGCTTTCTTT. It yields the protein CASRGRETEAFF. The variable domain in full, completed from reference TRBV11-2 and TRBJ1-1, reads EAGVAQSPRYKIIEKRQSVAFWCNPISGHATLYWYQQILGQGPKLLIQFQNNGVVDDSQLPKDRFSAERLKGVDSTLKIQPAKLEDSAVYLCASRGRETEAFFGQGTRLTVV.

The chain combines TRBV5-1 with TRBJ1-2; D is undetermined. This CDR3 spans 14 amino acids. The germline V and J ends were trimmed by 5 bases and 5 bases, with 16 bases remaining between them. The germline CDR1 and CDR2 sequences are SGHRS and YFSETQ. This CDR3 reads CASSTLGAAYGYTF. The CDR3 DNA reads TGCGCCAGCAGTACGCTCGGAGCCGCATATGGCTACACCTTC.

A single count supports this clone. The chain employs TRBV6-5 and TRBJ2-7, with TRBD2 identical over 7 bases. CDR3 length: 15 amino acids. J was trimmed by 0 bases and V by 2 bases; bases with no gene match: 4. CDR1 is MNHEY and CDR2 is SVGAGI in the germline V gene. The CDR3 loop reads CASSYLAGVSYEQYF. DNA of the CDR3: TGTGCCAGCAGTTACCTGGCGGGGGTCTCCTACGAGCAGTACTTC.

The chain combines TRBV7-9 with TRBJ1-1; 8 bases map to TRBD1. CDR3 length: 13 residues. Germline V gene sequence: CDR1 SEHNR, CDR2 FQNEAQ (reference sequence). Trimming at V came to 1 base and at J to 8 bases, leaving 3 bases not matched to a gene. The CDR3 is CASSLGQGWEAFF. Here the CDR3 DNA reads TGTGCCAGCAGCTTAGGACAGGGGTGGGAAGCTTTCTTT.

The gene calls are TRBV4-3 and TRBJ2-7; 8 positions agree with TRBD1. The V segment lost 0 bases and the J segment 3 bases; nucleotides outside the gene matches: 7. CDR3 length equals 16 residues. Germline CDR1 is LGHNA and CDR2 is YSLEER. CDR3 region: CASSQDPGTGDYEQYF. The DNA for the CDR3 is TGCGCCAGCAGCCAAGACCCCGGGACAGGAGACTACGAGCAGTACTTC.

This clone was seen only once. The rearrangement joins TRBV2 to TRBJ2-7, with 7 bases fitting TRBD1. The CDR3 loop spans 12 amino acids. Germline lookup yields CDR1 SNHLY and CDR2 FYNNEI. The J segment lost 4 bases and the V segment lost 7 bases, leaving 4 bases of the junction unmatched. For the CDR3, the DNA is TGTGCCAGCACCGACAGGGATTACGAGCAGTACTTC. Translating gives CASTDRDYEQYF.